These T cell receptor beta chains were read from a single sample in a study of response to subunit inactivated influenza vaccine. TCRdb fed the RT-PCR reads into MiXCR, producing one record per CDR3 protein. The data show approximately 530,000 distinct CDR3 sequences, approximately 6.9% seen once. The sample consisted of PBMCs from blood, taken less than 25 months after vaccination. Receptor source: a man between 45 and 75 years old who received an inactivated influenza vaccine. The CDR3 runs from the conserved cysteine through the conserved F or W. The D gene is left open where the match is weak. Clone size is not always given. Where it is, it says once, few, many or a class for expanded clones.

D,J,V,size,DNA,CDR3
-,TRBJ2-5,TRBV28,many,TGTGCCAGCAGTCCCCCTCCCCTAGAGACCCAGTACTTC,CASSPPPLETQYF
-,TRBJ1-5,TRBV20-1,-,TGCAGTGCAGAGTGGGGGTCCCAGCCCCAGCATTTT,CSAEWGSQPQHF
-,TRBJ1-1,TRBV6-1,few,TGTGCCAGCAGTCCTCACCTGACAGCTGAAGCTTTCTTT,CASSPHLTAEAFF
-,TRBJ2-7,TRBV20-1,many,TGCAGTGCTAGAGATCAGTTAAGGGTCAGGGGAAAACCGGATTCCTACGAGCAGTACTTC,CSARDQLRVRGKPDSYEQYF
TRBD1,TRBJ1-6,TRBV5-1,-,TGCGCCAGCAGCGGATCAGGGGGCTATAATTCACCCCTCCACTTT,CASSGSGGYNSPLHF
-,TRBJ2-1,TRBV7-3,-,TGTGCCAGCAGCTTAATCCCTACGGGCCATCTGCAACCCAGCTCCTACAATGAGCAGTTCTTC,CASSLIPTGHLQPSSYNEQFF
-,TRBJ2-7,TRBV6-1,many,TGTGCCAGCAGTGAAGCCTTCAACGAGCAGTACTTC,CASSEAFNEQYF
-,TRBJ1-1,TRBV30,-,TGTGCCTGGAGTTTTACGGAAAACACTGAAGCTTTCTTT,CAWSFTENTEAFF
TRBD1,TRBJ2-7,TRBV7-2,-,TGTGCCAGCAGCTTATTATCAGGGGGTCACTACGAGCAGTACTTC,CASSLLSGGHYEQYF
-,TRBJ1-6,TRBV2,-,TGTGCCAGCAGCAACACGATATCACCCCTCCACTTT,CASSNTISPLHF
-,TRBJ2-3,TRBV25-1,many,TGTGCCAGCAGTGACAGGGGCACAGATACGCAGTATTTT,CASSDRGTDTQYF
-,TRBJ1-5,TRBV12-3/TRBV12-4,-,TGTGCCAGCAGTTTAAGTCTGTCGAGCAATCAGCCCCAGCATTTT,CASSLSLSSNQPQHF
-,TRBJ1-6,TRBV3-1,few,TGTGCCAGCAGCTTCTCGGACACGAATTCACCCCTCCACTTT,CASSFSDTNSPLHF
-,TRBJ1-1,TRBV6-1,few,TGTGCCAGCAGTGAACAGCCTATGAACACTGAAGCTTTCTTT,CASSEQPMNTEAFF
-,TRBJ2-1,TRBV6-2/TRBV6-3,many,TGTGCCAGCAGTCTCGCAAGCTCCTACAATGAGCAGTTCTTC,CASSLASSYNEQFF
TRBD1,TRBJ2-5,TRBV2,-,TGTGCCAGCAGTGACGGACAGGGGGCTGAGACCCAGTACTTC,CASSDGQGAETQYF
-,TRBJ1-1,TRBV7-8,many,TGTGCCAGCAGCGTACAGAACACTGAAGCTTTCTTT,CASSVQNTEAFF
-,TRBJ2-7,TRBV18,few,TGTGCCAGCTCTCCGCGCCCTGGGGGTCTGGGAGCGTACGAGCAGTACTTC,CASSPRPGGLGAYEQYF
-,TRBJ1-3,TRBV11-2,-,TGTGCCAGCTCAGATGGGCCTGGAAACACCATATATTTT,CASSDGPGNTIYF
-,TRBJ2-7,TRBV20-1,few,TGCAGTGCTAGAGAGGGGAGCGTCTCCTACGAGCAGTACTTC,CSAREGSVSYEQYF